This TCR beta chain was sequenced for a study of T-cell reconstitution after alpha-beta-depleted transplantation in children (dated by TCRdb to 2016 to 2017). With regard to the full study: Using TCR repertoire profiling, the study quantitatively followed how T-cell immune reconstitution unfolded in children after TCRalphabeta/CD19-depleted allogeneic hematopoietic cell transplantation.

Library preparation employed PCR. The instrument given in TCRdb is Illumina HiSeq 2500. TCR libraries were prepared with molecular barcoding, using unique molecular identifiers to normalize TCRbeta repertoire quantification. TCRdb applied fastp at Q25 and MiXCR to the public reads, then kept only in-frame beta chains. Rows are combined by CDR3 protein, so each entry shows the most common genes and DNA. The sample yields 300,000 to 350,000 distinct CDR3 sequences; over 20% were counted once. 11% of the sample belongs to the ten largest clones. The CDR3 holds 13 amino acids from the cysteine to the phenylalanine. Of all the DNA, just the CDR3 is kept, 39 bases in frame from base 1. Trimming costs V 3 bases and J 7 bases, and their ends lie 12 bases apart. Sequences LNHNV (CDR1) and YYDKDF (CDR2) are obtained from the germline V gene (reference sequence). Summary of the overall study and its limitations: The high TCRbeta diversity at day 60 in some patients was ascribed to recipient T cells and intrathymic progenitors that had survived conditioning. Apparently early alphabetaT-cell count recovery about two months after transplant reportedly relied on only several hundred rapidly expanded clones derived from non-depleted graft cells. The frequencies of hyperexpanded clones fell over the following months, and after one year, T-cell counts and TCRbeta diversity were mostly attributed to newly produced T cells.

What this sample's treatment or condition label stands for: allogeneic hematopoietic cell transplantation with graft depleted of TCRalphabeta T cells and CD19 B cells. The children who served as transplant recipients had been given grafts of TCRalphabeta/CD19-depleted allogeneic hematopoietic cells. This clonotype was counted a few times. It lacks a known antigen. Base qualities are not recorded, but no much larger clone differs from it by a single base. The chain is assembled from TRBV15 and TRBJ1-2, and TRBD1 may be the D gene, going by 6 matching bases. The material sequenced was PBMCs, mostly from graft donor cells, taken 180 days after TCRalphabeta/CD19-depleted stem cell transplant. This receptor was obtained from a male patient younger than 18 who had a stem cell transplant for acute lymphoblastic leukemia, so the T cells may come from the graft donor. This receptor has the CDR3 CATSSSGVAGYTF. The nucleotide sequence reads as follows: TGTGCCACCAGCAGCTCAGGGGTGGCTGGCTACACCTTC.